One sample yielded the 10 T cell receptor beta chains listed below, sequenced in a study of blood T cell repertoires in COVID-19. The protocol was immunoSEQ multiplex PCR, while the TCRdb copy is restricted to in-frame clones and leaves out a portion. Here the sample spans 200,000 or so clones, over 70% being singletons. Input material: peripheral blood. These receptors were taken from a woman in her 70s with acute or convalescent COVID-19.

This clone was seen a handful of times. The chain links TRBV10-3 to TRBJ1-2; TRBD1 aligns across 9 bases. Unmatched junction bases numbered 1, after V lost 0 bases and J lost 2 bases. The CDR3 has 15 amino acids. The germline gives CDR1 ENHRY, CDR2 SYGVKD. CDR3 residues: CAISESGQGNYGYTF. The CDR3 DNA follows: TGTGCCATCAGTGAGTCGGGACAGGGCAACTATGGCTACACCTTC.

J is TRBJ1-1 and V is TRBV5-1; D unresolved. Trimming left V 0 bases short and J 2 bases short, with 5 bases between. CDR1 and CDR2 from the germline V gene are SGHRS and YFSETQ. This CDR3 comprises 13 residues. CDR3 DNA sequence: TGCGCCAGCAGCTTGGGCACTAACACTGAAGCTTTCTTT. Its protein product is CASSLGTNTEAFF.

This clone was counted once. V usage is TRBV7-2 and J usage is TRBJ2-7; D is unclear. V was clipped by 4 bases and J by 7 bases, with 11 bases between them. The CDR3 totals 12 residues. Looked up from germline, CDR1 is SGHTA and CDR2 is FQGNSA. The CDR3: CASSSLGKEQYF. The CDR3 coding sequence is TGTGCCAGCAGCTCCCTTGGCAAGGAGCAGTACTTC.

This clone was counted once. CDR3 in amino acids: CATSRDRDRIGHEQYF. The CDR3, as DNA: TGTGCCACCAGCAGAGACCGGGACAGGATAGGTCACGAGCAGTACTTC. This chain connects TRBV15 to TRBJ2-7; 8 bases align to TRBD1. V trimming: 0 bases; J trimming: 5 bases; junction bases outside the gene matches: 9. CDR1 and CDR2 from the germline V gene are LNHNV and YYDKDF (reference sequence). CDR3 length: 16 residues.

This clone showed up just a few times. This rearrangement joins TRBV3-1 (or the pseudogene TRBV3-2) to TRBJ1-4; D uncertain. Germline V gene lookup returns CDR1 LGHDT and CDR2 YNNKEL (reference sequence). V dropped 2 bases and J dropped 7 bases, with 11 bases sitting between them. The CDR3 length is 14 residues. CDR3 nucleotide sequence: TGTGCCAGCAGCCAACGTCGCCACGGTGAAAAACTGTTTTTT. Amino acid sequence: CASSQRRHGEKLFF.

The genes are TRBV7-9 and TRBJ1-2, with D perhaps matching TRBD1 (5 bases). CDR1 is SEHNR, CDR2 FQNEAQ, per germline (reference sequence). V dropped 4 bases and J dropped 0 bases, with 15 bases sitting between them. This CDR3 spans 16 amino acids. CDR3 amino acids: CASSSTDSPSNYGYTF. The CDR3 coding sequence is TGTGCCAGCAGCTCCACCGACAGCCCTTCTAACTATGGCTACACCTTC. Full variable domain (outside the CDR3, taken from reference TRBV7-9 and TRBJ1-2): DTGVSQNPRHKITKRGQNVTFRCDPISEHNRLYWYRQTLGQGPEFLTYFQNEAQLEKSRLLSDRFSAERPKGSFSTLEIQRTEQGDSAMYLCASSSTDSPSNYGYTFGSGTRLTVV.

The chain links TRBV5-1 to TRBJ2-5, with 7 positions matching TRBD2. The V gene's germline CDR1 is SGHRS and CDR2 YFSETQ. Trimming cost V 6 bases and J 2 bases; bases outside gene matches: 10. This CDR3 spans 15 amino acids. DNA of the CDR3: TGCGCCAGCACCCGGCGGGCGGGAGAGCAAGAGACCCAGTACTTC. Protein: CASTRRAGEQETQYF.

This clone has a single count. This chain uses TRBV19 with TRBJ1-4, with D possibly matching TRBD1 (6 bases). This CDR3 is 15 amino acids long. V was shortened by 10 bases and J by 5 bases, with 20 bases between the two germline ends. CDR1 and CDR2 from the germline V gene are LNHDA and SQIVND (reference sequence). CDR3: CATSTRTATNEKLFF. The CDR3 DNA is TGTGCCACCTCGACCCGGACAGCCACAAATGAAAAACTGTTTTTT.

V usage is TRBV14 and J usage is TRBJ1-1; maybe TRBD1 (6 bases). V lost 4 bases and J 4 bases, leaving 16 bases between the germline ends. Germline CDR1 is SGHDN and CDR2 is FVKESK. This CDR3 is 15 amino acids long. This CDR3 reads CASSRVTGWGTEAFF. In nucleotides, the CDR3 is TGTGCCAGCAGCCGAGTCACAGGGTGGGGCACTGAAGCTTTCTTT.

The chain couples TRBV5-4 to TRBJ2-1, with 9 nucleotides matching TRBD2. V lost 3 bases to trimming and J lost 0 bases; unmatched junction nucleotides: 4. CDR3 length equals 16 residues. Germline V lookup: CDR1 SGHNT, CDR2 YYREEE (reference sequence). The CDR3: CASSSLSGSSYNEQFF. CDR3 in DNA: TGTGCCAGCAGCTCCCTTAGCGGGAGCTCCTACAATGAGCAGTTCTTC.